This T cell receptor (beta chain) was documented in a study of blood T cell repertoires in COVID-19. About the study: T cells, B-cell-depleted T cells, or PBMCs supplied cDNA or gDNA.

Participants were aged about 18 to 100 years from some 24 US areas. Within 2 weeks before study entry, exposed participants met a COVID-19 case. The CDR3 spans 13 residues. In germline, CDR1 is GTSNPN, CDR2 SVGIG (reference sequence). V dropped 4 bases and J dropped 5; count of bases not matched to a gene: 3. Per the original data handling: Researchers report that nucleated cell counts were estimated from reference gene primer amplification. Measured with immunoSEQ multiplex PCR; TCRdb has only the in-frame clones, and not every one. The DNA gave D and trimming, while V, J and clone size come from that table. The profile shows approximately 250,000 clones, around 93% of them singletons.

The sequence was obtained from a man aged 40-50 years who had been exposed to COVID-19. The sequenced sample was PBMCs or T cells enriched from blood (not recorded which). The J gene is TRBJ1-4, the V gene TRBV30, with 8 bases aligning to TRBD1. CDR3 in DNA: TGTGCCTGGAACAGGGGGGTAAATGAAAAACTGTTTTTT. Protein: CAWNRGVNEKLFF.